The table lists the clone carrying this T cell receptor (beta chain) with many counts. CDR3 length: 15 residues. Trimming left V 6 bases short and J 0 bases short, with 9 bases between. CDR1 is SNHLY, CDR2 FYNNEI, per germline. These data belong to a study of regulatory T cells in long-lasting Graves disease. Time point defined: newly diagnosed GD, antithyroid drugs for less than 3 months. PBMC RNA served as the TCR library source. CDR3 regions were amplified by Arm-PCR using iRepertoire HTBI primers to build TCR beta libraries. TCRdb re-derived calls from the multiplex PCR reads in MiXCR, one entry per CDR3 protein. The repertoire has more than 450,000 distinct CDR3 sequences, about a sixth of them found once; the top ten carry 9% to 15%. The data were also submitted as part of a second study, on T cells in Graves' hyperthyroidism and ophthalmopathy.

The V and J genes are TRBV2 and TRBJ2-6; D is unresolved. The starting material was peripheral blood mononuclear cells (PBMCs), obtained at new diagnosis, from a patient treated with antithyroid drugs. The sequence derives from a man aged 40-55 years with Graves disease. For the CDR3, the DNA is TGTGCCAGCAGCGGTCGGACCTCTGGGGCCAACGTCCTGACTTTC. Encoded protein: CASSGRTSGANVLTF.